A selection of T cell receptor beta chains follows, all from one sample in a study of T cell responses to AZD1222 COVID-19 vaccine. Clones were read by immunoSEQ multiplex PCR, and TCRdb kept only the in-frame ones, dropping some. The sample shows over 110,000 clones, around 93% of them seen only once. Specimen: peripheral blood, collected on day 0 of AZD1222 vaccination. Source of these receptors: an adult in good health. The CDR3 runs from the conserved cysteine through the conserved F or W. D genes are given only for firm matches. Expanded clones get a size class; other rows say once, few or many, or leave the size out.

>TRBV14|TRBJ2-7|once|NA
TGTGCCAGCAGCCATGGGACGATCGTGGGGCAGTACTTC
CASSHGTIVGQYF
>TRBV5-8|TRBJ1-2|once|NA
TGTGCCAGCAGCTTTGCAGGGGTAAACTATGGCTACACCTTC
CASSFAGVNYGYTF
>TRBV4-1|TRBJ2-1|NA|NA
TGCGCCAGCAGCCAAGTCTTTGTCGTCGGGGGCAATGAGCAGTTCTTC
CASSQVFVVGGNEQFF
>TRBV19|TRBJ1-1|NA|NA
TGTGCCAGTAGTATGGCAGGGTGGGGTGAAGCTTTCTTT
CASSMAGWGEAFF
>TRBV9|TRBJ2-7|NA|TRBD2
TGTGCCAGCAGCCCGGGACTAGCGGGCTCCTACGAGCAGTACTTC
CASSPGLAGSYEQYF
>TRBV4-3|TRBJ2-1|NA|TRBD2
TGCGCCAGCAGCACTAGCGGGGGACCTTACAATGAGCAGTTCTTC
CASSTSGGPYNEQFF
>TRBV11-2|TRBJ2-3|NA|NA
TGTGCCAGCAGCACAGACAGGAGCGGGTTTGATACGCAGTATTTT
CASSTDRSGFDTQYF
>TRBV4-3|TRBJ2-3|once|NA
TGCGCCAGCAGCCCGGAGGGGAGGACAGATACGCAGTATTTT
CASSPEGRTDTQYF
>TRBV7-8|TRBJ2-5|NA|TRBD1
TGTGCCAGCAGCTCGGACAGGGGTTGGGAGACCCAGTACTTC
CASSSDRGWETQYF
>TRBV6-6|TRBJ1-2|NA|NA
TGTGCCAGCAGGGGGGACACCTACTATGGCTACACCTTC
CASRGDTYYGYTF
>TRBV7-9|TRBJ2-7|once|NA
TGTGCCAGCAGCCCAATAAAGACTGGAACTTGGGACGAGCAGTACTTC
CASSPIKTGTWDEQYF
>TRBV5-1|TRBJ2-1|NA|TRBD2
TGCGCCAGCAGCAATAGCGGGGGAGGAGGCTACAATGAGCAGTTCTTC
CASSNSGGGGYNEQFF
>TRBV12-3/TRBV12-4|TRBJ1-3|NA|NA
TGTGCCAGCAGTCAAGCACCTGGAAACACCATATATTTT
CASSQAPGNTIYF
>TRBV29-1|TRBJ2-3|NA|NA
TGCAGCGTTGACGGGGACACAGATACGCAGTATTTT
CSVDGDTDTQYF
>TRBV23-1|TRBJ2-7|NA|NA
TGCGCCAGCAGTCGACCATTAGGGAATTTTGGGAACTTC
CASSRPLGNFGNF
>TRBV7-3|TRBJ2-1|NA|NA
TGTGCCAGCAGCTTTCTCCGGGGGAGCGGGCAATACAATGAGCAGTTCTTC
CASSFLRGSGQYNEQFF
>TRBV6-5|TRBJ1-1|NA|NA
TGTGCCAGCAGCCTCTCAGGTAACACTGAAGCTTTCTTT
CASSLSGNTEAFF
>TRBV28|TRBJ2-2|few|TRBD1
TGTGCAAGTACAGGGGTAAACCCCGGGGAGCTGTTTTTT
CASTGVNPGELFF
>TRBV19|TRBJ2-7|NA|TRBD1
TGTGCCAGTAGTACCTCTTCCGGGACAGGGGTGTCGGAGCAGTACTTC
CASSTSSGTGVSEQYF
>TRBV28|TRBJ2-7|NA|TRBD1
TGTGCCAGCAGTTTGACGGGACAGACCTACGAGCAGTACTTC
CASSLTGQTYEQYF
>TRBV23-1|TRBJ1-2|NA|TRBD1
TGCGCCAGCAGCCCGACAGGGTACATAGTCGTTAACTATGGCTACACCTTC
CASSPTGYIVVNYGYTF
>TRBV5-8|TRBJ2-7|NA|NA
TGTGCCAGCAGCTTGGCCTTCGGCGGCTACGAGCAGTACTTC
CASSLAFGGYEQYF
>TRBV19|TRBJ2-5|once|NA
TGTGCCAGTGCTGTTTCGGAGACCCAGTACTTC
CASAVSETQYF
>TRBV28|TRBJ1-2|NA|NA
TGTGCCAGCAGTTTGGTTTGGGGGTCCGGATCTGCTAACTATGGCTACACCTTC
CASSLVWGSGSANYGYTF
>TRBV24-1|TRBJ1-2|NA|NA
TGTGCCACCAGTGGGACAGAGGGGATTGTCGACTATGGCTACACCTTC
CATSGTEGIVDYGYTF
>TRBV28|TRBJ2-7|NA|NA
TGTGCCAGCAGACAGGGAGGGATCTACGAGCAGTACTTC
CASRQGGIYEQYF
>TRBV7-9|TRBJ2-2|NA|NA
TGTGCCAGCAGCACCCAGACAGGTCCGGTGGAGCTGTTTTTT
CASSTQTGPVELFF
>TRBV9|TRBJ2-3|NA|TRBD2
TGTGCCAGCAAGCCGAGCGGGGGGGCGACAGATACGCAGTATTTT
CASKPSGGATDTQYF
>TRBV11-3|TRBJ2-7|NA|NA
TGTGCCAGCAGCTTAGACAGGGACCGCGAGCAGTACTTC
CASSLDRDREQYF
>TRBV28|TRBJ1-5|NA|NA
TGTGCCAGCAGTTTACTTGATAGGAGCAATCAGCCCCAGCATTTT
CASSLLDRSNQPQHF
>TRBV7-9|TRBJ1-2|NA|NA
TGTGCCAGCAGCTTAGCGGGGGCTGACTATGGCTACACCTTC
CASSLAGADYGYTF
>TRBV7-9|TRBJ2-4|NA|TRBD2
TGTGCCAGCAGCTTAGAACTAGCGGTAAACATTCAGTACTTC
CASSLELAVNIQYF
>TRBV19|TRBJ1-4|NA|NA
TGTGCCAGTACCTCTCCGGGGGCAACTAATGAAAAACTGTTTTTT
CASTSPGATNEKLFF
>TRBV5-8|TRBJ2-1|once|NA
TGTGCCAGCATCCTCTCAGGGGGGCAAAATGAGCAGTTCTTC
CASILSGGQNEQFF
>TRBV7-6|TRBJ2-1|NA|TRBD2
TGTGCCAGCAGCCCCGGCGGGAGTTTTTCCTACAATGAGCAGTTCTTC
CASSPGGSFSYNEQFF
>TRBV10-1|TRBJ1-6|once|TRBD1
TGCGCCAGTTCGACAGGGAAGAATTCACCCCTCCACTTT
CASSTGKNSPLHF
>TRBV3-1/TRBV3-2|TRBJ1-1|NA|TRBD1
TGTGCCAGCAGCCCAGCCGGGACAGCGAACACTGAAGCTTTCTTT
CASSPAGTANTEAFF
>TRBV6-5|TRBJ2-1|NA|TRBD2
TGTGCCAGCATTTGGAGCGGGAGCTTTTATGGAGAGCAGTTCTTC
CASIWSGSFYGEQFF
>TRBV6-1|TRBJ2-3|NA|NA
TGTGCCAGCAGTGAAGGATCAGGCACAGATACGCAGTATTTT
CASSEGSGTDTQYF
>TRBV5-4|TRBJ2-1|NA|NA
TGTGCCTCAAGTAGCTGGTATGAGCAGTTCTTC
CASSSWYEQFF
>TRBV28|TRBJ1-1|few|NA
TGTGCCAGCACCTGGACGGTGAACACTGAAGCTTTCTTT
CASTWTVNTEAFF